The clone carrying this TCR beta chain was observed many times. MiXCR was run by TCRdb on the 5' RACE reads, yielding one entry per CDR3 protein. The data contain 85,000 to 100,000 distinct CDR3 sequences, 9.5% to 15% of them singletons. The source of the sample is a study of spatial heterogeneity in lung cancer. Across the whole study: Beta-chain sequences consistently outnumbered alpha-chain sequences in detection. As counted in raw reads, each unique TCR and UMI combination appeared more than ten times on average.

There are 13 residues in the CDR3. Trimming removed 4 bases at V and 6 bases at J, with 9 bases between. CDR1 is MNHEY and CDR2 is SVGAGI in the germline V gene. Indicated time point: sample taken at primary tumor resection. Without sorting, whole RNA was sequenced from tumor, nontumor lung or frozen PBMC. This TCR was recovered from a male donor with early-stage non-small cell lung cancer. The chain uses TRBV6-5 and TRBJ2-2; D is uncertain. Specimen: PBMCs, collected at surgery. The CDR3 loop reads CASSSRTSGELFF. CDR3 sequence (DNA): TGTGCCAGCAGTTCAAGGACGTCCGGGGAGCTGTTTTTT.